The 25 T cell receptor beta chains below were found in one sample sequenced in a study of vaccination and CD4 T cells after COVID-19. The treatment here: 10-day PBMC culture with coronavirus spike peptide pools or control peptides (ViraFEST assay). Pre-COVID-19 pandemic sampling (2011-2018) yielded the unexposed donor's CD4+ T cells. CD4+ T cells that had been cultured provided DNA sequenced with the Oncomine TCR Beta short-read assay. It was from cultured CD4+ T cells that genomic DNA was extracted. Each CDR3 protein is one row after TCRdb ran MiXCR on the PCR reads. The sample holds over 9,000 distinct CDR3 sequences, under 35% seen once. Their target antigens are unknown. The sequencing input was CD4+ T cells from blood, cultured in vitro. The source of these receptors is a human donor in good health.

This clonotype was seen only once. Relative to the germline gene, one junction end is altered; a read error may explain this. The J gene is TRBJ1-2, the V gene TRBV28; D may be TRBD1 (5 bases). The CDR3 runs to 16 residues. CDR1 is MDHEN, CDR2 SYDVKM, per germline. The CDR3 DNA reads as TGTGCCCGCAGTCCACCACGGGACTGGGGCTCTTATGGCTACACCTTC. Translated, it gives CARSPPRDWGSYGYTF.

This clonotype has only a few counts. V is TRBV5-4 and J is TRBJ1-3; TRBD1 matches at 10 bases. CDR1 and CDR2 from the germline V gene are SGHNT and YYREEE (reference sequence). The V segment lost 7 bases and the J segment 7 bases; nucleotides outside the gene matches: 2. The CDR3 covers 12 residues. This chain's CDR3 is CASRDRGNTIYF. DNA for the CDR3: TGTGCCAGCCGGGACAGGGGCAACACCATATATTTT.

The V gene is TRBV5-8, the J gene TRBJ2-3; no clear D gene. The germline gives CDR1 SGHTS, CDR2 YDEGEE. V was trimmed by 2 bases and J by 9 bases, leaving 10 bases between them. The CDR3 has 12 amino acids. CDR3 loop: CASSFQDATQYF. CDR3 DNA: TGTGCCAGCAGCTTCCAAGATGCCACGCAGTATTTT.

The CDR3 loop reads CASSPLWTVLSGSNQPQHF. The CDR3, as DNA: TGTGCCAGCAGTCCACTCTGGACAGTCCTCTCAGGTAGCAATCAGCCCCAGCATTTT. The gene calls are TRBV6-2 or TRBV6-3 and TRBJ1-5; maybe TRBD1 (6 bases). V lost 5 bases and J lost 0, with 23 bases in between. Per the germline V gene, CDR1 is MNHEY and CDR2 is SVGEGT. The length of the CDR3 is 19 residues.

This clonotype was counted only a few times. The chain has TRBV28 and TRBJ2-1; D remains ambiguous. Trimming removed 7 bases at V and 0 bases at J, with 7 bases between. Germline CDR1 reads MDHEN; CDR2 reads SYDVKM. The CDR3 length is 13 residues. The CDR3 DNA sequence: TGTGCCAGCACCCTCAACTCCTACAATGAGCAGTTCTTC. This translates into CASTLNSYNEQFF.

The chain combines TRBV19 with TRBJ2-3; possible D gene TRBD2, 6 bases. The V gene's germline CDR1 is LNHDA and CDR2 SQIVND (reference sequence). V lost 0 bases to trimming and J lost 0 bases, with 10 bases between them. The CDR3 runs to 16 residues. DNA of the CDR3: TGTGCCAGTAGTATAGACGGCGGGATAAGCACAGATACGCAGTATTTT. This sequence encodes CASSIDGGISTDTQYF.

The chain combines TRBV11-2 with TRBJ1-1; perhaps TRBD1 as D (6 bases). This CDR3 is built from 14 residues. CDR1 is SGHAT and CDR2 is FQNNGV in the germline V gene. With 3 bases removed from V and 1 base from J, the gap between germline ends came to 9 bases. The CDR3 reads CASSFRGSNTEAFF. The DNA of the CDR3 is TGTGCCAGCAGCTTCAGGGGCTCGAACACTGAAGCTTTCTTT.

Relative to its sample, this clonotype is medium-sized. V and J are TRBV28 and TRBJ1-5; D unresolved. With 3 bases removed from V and 0 bases from J, the gap between germline ends came to 3 bases. The CDR3 spans 13 residues. CDR1 is MDHEN, CDR2 SYDVKM, per germline. CDR3 sequence reads: CASSLGSNQPQHF. The CDR3 DNA follows: TGTGCCAGCAGTTTGGGTAGCAATCAGCCCCAGCATTTT. The full variable domain, with the rest looked up from reference TRBV28 and TRBJ1-5, is DVKVTQSSRYLVKRTGEKVFLECVQDMDHENMFWYRQDPGLGLRLIYFSYDVKMKEKGDIPEGYSVSREKKERFSLILESASTNQTSMYLCASSLGSNQPQHFGDGTRLSIL.

For this clonotype: This may stem from a read error, because a much larger clone lies one nucleotide away. This chain connects TRBV7-8 to TRBJ1-5, with D perhaps matching TRBD1 (5 bases). V lost 6 bases to trimming and J lost 2 bases, with 20 bases between them. Germline CDR1 and CDR2: SGHVS and FQNEAQ. This CDR3 is built from 17 residues. The CDR3 sequence is CASRSPSGTGGNQPQHF. The CDR3 coding sequence is TGTGCCAGCAGATCCCCCTCGGGGACGGGGGGCAATCAGCCCCAGCATTTT.

The gene calls are TRBV6-2 or TRBV6-3 and TRBJ2-2, with TRBD1 matching over 7 bases. Germline trimming cut 0 bases from V and 1 base from J; bases unmatched to any gene: 2. The germline CDR1 and CDR2 sequences are MNHEY and SVGEGT. This CDR3 has 16 residues. CDR3 sequence (DNA): TGTGCCAGCAGTTACTCGGGACAGAGGAACACCGGGGAGCTGTTTTTT. This sequence encodes CASSYSGQRNTGELFF.

This sequence joins TRBV7-8 and TRBJ1-6; D perhaps matches TRBD1 (6 bases). The CDR3 consists of 18 residues. Germline lookup yields CDR1 SGHVS and CDR2 FQNEAQ. V was cut by 0 bases and J by 7 bases, with 19 bases left in between. CDR3 DNA sequence: TGTGCCAGCAGCTTAGCCGTAGCCAGGGGATTTCTAAATTCACCCCTCCACTTT. This sequence encodes CASSLAVARGFLNSPLHF.

V gene TRBV24-1 combines with J gene TRBJ1-5; a weak D match, TRBD1 (5 bases). Germline CDR1 and CDR2: KGHDR and SFDVKD. This CDR3 has 14 residues. Trimming left V 5 bases short and J 7 bases short, with 14 bases between. CDR3 in DNA: TGTGCCACCAGTGTCGCCGGGGCGGAGCAGCCCCAGCATTTT. Translation gives CATSVAGAEQPQHF.

The CDR3 region is CASSRGRSTGELFF. In DNA form, the CDR3 reads TGCGCCAGCAGCCGGGGGCGGAGCACCGGGGAGCTGTTTTTT. The chain links TRBV5-1 to TRBJ2-2, with D perhaps being TRBD1 or TRBD2 (6 bases each). The germline CDR1 and CDR2 sequences are SGHRS and YFSETQ. The CDR3 is made up of 14 amino acids. The V gene lost 4 bases and the J gene lost 4 bases, with 11 bases spanning the gap.

This clonotype appeared a few times. The chain joins TRBV20-1 to TRBJ2-5, with D hard to call. Germline CDR1 DFQATT, CDR2 SNEGSKA (reference sequence). V was clipped by 6 bases and J by 5 bases, with 13 bases between them. This CDR3 has 12 amino acids. CDR3 DNA: TGCAGTGCCCGGCCCGTTTCGGAGACCCAGTACTTC. Encoded protein: CSARPVSETQYF.

In its sample, this clonotype was seen a few times. The chain joins TRBV7-9 to TRBJ2-2; possible D gene TRBD1, 6 bases. Between the trimmed V and J ends, which lost 3 bases and 1 base, there was a span of 18 bases. Germline loops: CDR1 SEHNR, CDR2 FQNEAQ (reference sequence). This CDR3 is built from 18 residues. This CDR3 is CASSFRDPKQGNTGELFF. Written as DNA, the CDR3 is TGTGCCAGCAGCTTTAGGGACCCTAAACAGGGGAACACCGGGGAGCTGTTTTTT.

This chain connects TRBV6-4 to TRBJ2-1; 7 bases fit TRBD2. The J segment lost 4 bases and the V segment lost 5 bases, leaving 8 bases of the junction unmatched. The CDR3 spans 15 residues. Germline CDR1 is MRHNA and CDR2 is SNTAGT. The CDR3 DNA reads TGTGCCAGCAGTCTCCTAGCGGTCGGGTACAATGAGCAGTTCTTC. Protein product: CASSLLAVGYNEQFF.

This chain connects TRBV6-1 to TRBJ1-6, with unresolved D. The germline V and J ends were trimmed by 5 bases and 8 bases, with 10 bases remaining between them. The CDR3 covers 13 residues. Germline CDR1 and CDR2: MNHNS and SASEGT. The CDR3 nucleotides are TGTGCCAGCAGTCCCCGCAAGGATTCACCCCTCCACTTT. It encodes CASSPRKDSPLHF.

The rearrangement links TRBV14 to TRBJ2-1; TRBD1 matches at 8 bases. CDR3 length: 16 residues. Germline loops: CDR1 SGHDN, CDR2 FVKESK. J lost 9 bases, V lost 2 bases, and 12 bases had no gene match. Written as DNA, the CDR3 is TGTGCCAGCAGCCAACCCTTCGACAGGGGACGGGGTGAGCAGTTCTTC. Protein product: CASSQPFDRGRGEQFF.

In this sample, this clonotype turned up a few times. The gene calls are TRBV19 and TRBJ1-6; D is undetermined. In germline, CDR1 is LNHDA, CDR2 SQIVND (reference sequence). V was clipped by 5 bases and J by 8 bases, with 7 bases between them. This CDR3 has 12 amino acids. DNA for the CDR3: TGTGCCAGTAGTGAAGGATATTCACCCCTCCACTTT. The encoded protein is CASSEGYSPLHF. Full variable domain (outside the CDR3, taken from reference TRBV19 and TRBJ1-6): DGGITQSPKYLFRKEGQNVTLSCEQNLNHDAMYWYRQDPGQGLRLIYYSQIVNDFQKGDIAEGYSVSREKKESFPLTVTSAQKNPTAFYLCASSEGYSPLHFGNGTRLTVT.

In its sample, this clonotype was seen a few times. The CDR3 reads CASSLGRLNEQFF. CDR3 bases: TGTGCCAGCAGCTTAGGGCGCCTCAATGAGCAGTTCTTC. The V call is TRBV11-2, the J call TRBJ2-1, with D hard to call. There are 13 residues in the CDR3. Germline-derived CDR1 and CDR2 are SGHAT and FQNNGV. Trimming took off 1 base at V and 6 bases at J, with 7 bases between the two ends.

Only a few counts were recorded for this clonotype. The chain employs TRBV29-1 and TRBJ2-1, with 10 bases aligning to TRBD2. The CDR3 has 12 residues. Germline loops: CDR1 SQVTM, CDR2 ANQGSEA. J lost 9 bases, V lost 6 bases, and 5 bases had no gene match. The CDR3 DNA reads as TGCAGCGTCGGGACTAGCGATATTGAGCAGTTCTTC. It is translated as CSVGTSDIEQFF.

The V and J genes are TRBV6-4 and TRBJ2-7; D is possibly TRBD1 (5 bases). CDR3 size: 17 residues. CDR1 and CDR2 from the germline V gene are MRHNA and SNTAGT. Trimming pared 3 bases from V and 1 base from J, leaving 19 bases between. CDR3 loop: CASSDPDSGRPSYEQYF. In nucleotides, the CDR3 is TGTGCCAGCAGTGATCCAGATTCAGGGCGGCCGTCCTACGAGCAGTACTTC.

A few counts support this clonotype. In DNA, the CDR3 is TGCAGTGCTAGAGAAAACAGTCATAGCAATCAGCCCCAGCATTTT. Translating it yields CSARENSHSNQPQHF. The chain is built from TRBV20-1 and TRBJ1-5; D is ambiguous. Trimming removed 0 bases at V and 0 bases at J, with 9 bases between. CDR3 length: 15 amino acids. The germline V gene encodes CDR1 DFQATT and CDR2 SNEGSKA (reference sequence).

V usage is TRBV12-3 or TRBV12-4 and J usage is TRBJ1-2, with 10 bases lining up with TRBD1. With 6 bases clipped from V and 4 bases from J, the junction kept 8 bases outside the gene matches. This CDR3 comprises 15 residues. The CDR3 region is CASRMTGGRSYGYTF. For the CDR3, the DNA is TGTGCCAGCAGAATGACAGGGGGCAGGAGCTATGGCTACACCTTC.

This clonotype was counted a few times. In DNA form, the CDR3 reads TGTGCCACCAGTGATCCGATGGGCCCGCTCCACTTT. It translates to CATSDPMGPLHF. This chain connects TRBV24-1 to TRBJ1-6; D gene uncertain. The germline V gene encodes CDR1 KGHDR and CDR2 SFDVKD. V was pared by 3 bases and J by 16 bases, with 12 bases between. CDR3 length equals 12 residues.